A selection of T cell receptor beta chains follows, all from one sample in a study of cytomegalovirus exposure and HLA in healthy donors. Assay used: immunoSEQ multiplex PCR; TCRdb lists only in-frame clones, some missing. Of roughly 100,000 clones detected, roughly 80% appear once; the ten largest clones hold 8.6%. Material: PBMCs. Receptors originate from a woman aged 40-49 years in good health and CMV-seropositive. Both conserved end residues are part of each CDR3. Each record gives: D gene, J gene, V gene, clone size, CDR3 DNA, CDR3 protein. A D gene is named only where the DNA matches it firmly. The size entry is marked missing in some rows and otherwise reads once, few, many or a size class.

>TRBD2|TRBJ2-2|TRBV7-8|NA
TGTACCAGCAGCTTATTAAGCGGGGCGAACACCGGGGAGCTGTTTTTT
CTSSLLSGANTGELFF
>NA|TRBJ2-5|TRBV10-3|NA
TGTGCCATCAGTGAACCAGGAGGGCAAGAGACCCAGTACTTC
CAISEPGGQETQYF
>NA|TRBJ2-7|TRBV7-2|NA
TGTGCCAGCACCTTGGGTTGGGCTACTCCCTACGAGCAGTACTTC
CASTLGWATPYEQYF
>NA|TRBJ1-1|TRBV11-3|NA
TGTGCCAGCAGCTTTAGGGGGTTTGACGACACTGAAGCTTTCTTT
CASSFRGFDDTEAFF
>NA|TRBJ2-1|TRBV5-1|NA
TGCGCCAGCAGCTTGGTTCCGTCCTACAATGAGCAGTTCTTC
CASSLVPSYNEQFF
>NA|TRBJ2-2|TRBV9|NA
TGTGCCAGCAGCGTAGGTCTGAGGACCGGGGAGCTGTTTTTT
CASSVGLRTGELFF
>NA|TRBJ2-7|TRBV5-1|once
TGCGCCAGCAGCCCCGAGACGGGACTGGACTACGAGCAGTACTTC
CASSPETGLDYEQYF
>NA|TRBJ2-5|TRBV4-1|NA
TGCGCCAGCAGCGGGATTGGAGGGGAGACCCAGTACTTC
CASSGIGGETQYF
>TRBD2|TRBJ2-1|TRBV7-9|few
TGTTCCAGCAGTCCTACTAGCGGCTCCTACAATGAGCAGTTCTTC
CSSSPTSGSYNEQFF
>NA|TRBJ2-3|TRBV19|NA
TGTGCCAGTAGCCACCACATGGATACGCAGTATTTT
CASSHHMDTQYF
>TRBD2|TRBJ2-7|TRBV18|NA
TGTGCCAGCTCACCACTAGCTAGCGGGGGAAAAGGGAAGCAGTACTTC
CASSPLASGGKGKQYF
>TRBD1|TRBJ1-2|TRBV19|NA
TGTGCCAGTAGTATCAGGAGAGACAGGGGATATAACTATGGCTACACCTTC
CASSIRRDRGYNYGYTF
>NA|TRBJ2-1|TRBV6-1|NA
TGTGCCAGCAGGGCCGGGACACTTGAGCAGTTCTTC
CASRAGTLEQFF
>NA|TRBJ2-1|TRBV5-1|NA
TGCGCCAGCAGCTTGGCCCTGGGGGGGGCCGACAATGAGCAGTTCTTC
CASSLALGGADNEQFF
>NA|TRBJ2-3|TRBV11-2|NA
TGTGCCAGCAGCTTAGGGCCCAATAGGGGGACAGATACGCAGTATTTT
CASSLGPNRGTDTQYF
>NA|TRBJ1-5|TRBV7-9|NA
TGTGCCAGCAGCTTAGGGGCGGGCGGGCCCCATCAGCCCCAGCATTTT
CASSLGAGGPHQPQHF
>TRBD2|TRBJ2-3|TRBV27|few
TGTGCCAGCACCCCCCTACTAGCGGGAGATACGCAGTATTTT
CASTPLLAGDTQYF
>TRBD2|TRBJ2-1|TRBV7-2|NA
TGTGCCAGCAGCTTACAATTCGGCGCGGGAGACCGCCGGTTCTTC
CASSLQFGAGDRRFF
>TRBD1|TRBJ1-2|TRBV7-3|NA
TGTGCCAGCAGCTTAACCGGGGGACCTATAGCACAGGGGGGCTACACCTTC
CASSLTGGPIAQGGYTF
>TRBD1|TRBJ2-7|TRBV6-1|once
TGTGCCATTCCCACAGGGGATGGGGGTGAGCAGTACTTC
CAIPTGDGGEQYF
>NA|TRBJ1-4|TRBV19|NA
TGTGCCAGTAAGGTCCGGGGAAAGGAAGAAAAACTGTTTTTT
CASKVRGKEEKLFF
>NA|TRBJ2-3|TRBV10-3|NA
TGTGCCATCGCACCCACTCCGGTTACAGATACGCAGTATTTT
CAIAPTPVTDTQYF
>NA|TRBJ1-1|TRBV5-6|NA
TGTGCCAGCAGCTTGGATCCGGGGAACACTGAAGCTTTCTTT
CASSLDPGNTEAFF
>TRBD1|TRBJ1-2|TRBV6-5|few
TGTGCCAGCAGACCCCTGCGGGACAGGGAAGATGGCTACACCTTC
CASRPLRDREDGYTF
>NA|TRBJ1-5|TRBV28|NA
TGTGCCAGCAGTCCTCGGGGGACGAACTACAATCAGCCCCAGCATTTT
CASSPRGTNYNQPQHF
>TRBD1|TRBJ2-1|TRBV18|NA
TGTGCCAGCTCCCCCACAGGGGGGCAGTTCTTC
CASSPTGGQFF
>TRBD2|TRBJ2-7|TRBV28|few
TGTGCCAGCCGATTAGCGGGGGCCTACGAGCAGTACTTC
CASRLAGAYEQYF
>NA|TRBJ2-2|TRBV7-7|once
TGTGCCAGCAGCCAGTATAGTTCGGGGACCGGGGAGCTGTTTTTT
CASSQYSSGTGELFF